This T cell receptor (beta chain) came from a study of long-term antiretroviral therapy in people with HIV. Trimming removed 2 bases from V and 3 bases from J, with 11 bases in between. CDR1 and CDR2 (germline): MNHNS, SASEGT. This CDR3 comprises 16 residues. The libraries were made with immunoSEQ v3.0 at survey level. The assay was immunoSEQ multiplex PCR, and TCRdb's table has in-frame clones only and misses some. Among some 33,000 clones listed, 95% to 98% were seen once. The rearrangement links TRBV6-1 to TRBJ2-6; D may be TRBD1 (5 bases). Here the sequenced sample was unsorted PBMCs, taken 7.6 years after starting antiretroviral therapy. The origin of this receptor is a man younger than 40 with HIV. The CDR3 DNA reads TGTGCCAGCAGTGAAATCCTAACAGGTGGGGCCAACGTCCTGACTTTC. Protein sequence: CASSEILTGGANVLTF.